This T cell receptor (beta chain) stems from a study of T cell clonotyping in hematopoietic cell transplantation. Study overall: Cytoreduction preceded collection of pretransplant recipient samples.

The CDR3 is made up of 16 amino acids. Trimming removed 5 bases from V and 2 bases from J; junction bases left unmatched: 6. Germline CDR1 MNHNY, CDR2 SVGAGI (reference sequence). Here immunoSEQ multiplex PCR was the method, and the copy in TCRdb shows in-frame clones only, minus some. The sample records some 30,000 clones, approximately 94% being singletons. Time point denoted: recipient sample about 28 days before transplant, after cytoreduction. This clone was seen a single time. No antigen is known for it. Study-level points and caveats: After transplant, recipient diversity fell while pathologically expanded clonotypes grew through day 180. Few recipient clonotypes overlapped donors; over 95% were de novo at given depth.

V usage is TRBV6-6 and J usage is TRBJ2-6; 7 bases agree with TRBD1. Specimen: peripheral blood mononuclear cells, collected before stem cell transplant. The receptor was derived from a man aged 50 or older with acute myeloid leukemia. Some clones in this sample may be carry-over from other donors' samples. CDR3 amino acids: CASSTTDRTGANVLTF. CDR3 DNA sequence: TGTGCCAGCAGTACCACGGACAGGACTGGGGCCAACGTCCTGACTTTC.